This T cell receptor beta chain is from a study of shared clonotypes between healthy human individuals (TCRdb year 2020). In terms of the full investigation: The cohort comprised two women and a few men aged 18 to 49 years. Each donor's leukapheresis produced roughly between roughly 0.85 and 9.5 billion PBMCs. The study deeply sequenced blood TCR repertoires of about 5 healthy adults to estimate repertoire size and the extent of clonotype sharing between individuals. To increase sequencing depth and limit assay-specific biases, TCR repertoire library preparation and sequencing were carried out by different laboratories using diverse techniques. Findings and caveats that apply to the study as a whole: Because the study included a small number of donors, the genetic and exposure-history diversity represented was limited. Sampling was restricted to blood, and TCR repertoires in tissue are likely to differ from TCR repertoires in blood. Pairwise subsampling led to the expectation that sequencing depth would affect the degree of clonotype sharing among donors.

As concerns this clone: What antigen it recognizes has not been identified. No much larger clone is present one base from it, and per-base qualities are unavailable.

Healthy HIV-negative adults with no recently reported acute infections or vaccinations were included as donors. Every donor was a Caucasian adult residing in Nashville, Tennessee, USA. For unsorted samples, some 100 million PBMCs were counted and genomic DNA was extracted with the QIAamp DNA Blood Mini kit. Blood was obtained by leukapheresis, after which PBMCs were separated by Ficoll-Histopaque density gradient centrifugation and cryopreserved in liquid nitrogen vapor phase. TCR CDR3 regions were amplified from genomic DNA by multiplex PCR using the deep immunoSEQ assay. Extracted genomic DNA from each cell subset was spread evenly across all wells of several immunoSEQ 96-well plates, with each plate serving as a replicate. For unsorted PBMC, each replicate PCR was loaded with 250 to 300 ng genomic DNA, equivalent to about 30,000 T cell genomes. Genomic DNA from unsorted PBMC was sequenced over ten immunoSEQ deep assay plates. Purified libraries were measured with a Qubit 3.0 fluorometer, size-checked on a Bioanalyzer 2100, and measured again with the KAPA Library Quantification kit. Each immunoSEQ 96-well plate was sequenced on its own single-read 150-cycle Illumina NextSeq 550 flow cell. Under the source paper's analysis protocol: The immunoSEQ output contained only junctional sequences without quality scores, so filtering could not match that applied to full-length reads. Sequences were annotated with PyIR, a Python wrapper for IgBLAST v1.9, and V/J genes and CDR3 were assigned using IMGT germline references. Reads were removed for weak V/J assignments (E-value above 1e-6), missing CDR3, stop codons, out-of-frame junctions, or ambiguous translated residues. A V3J clonotype was defined by an identical inferred V gene, J gene, and CDR3 amino acid sequence. Percentage overlap between repertoires was calculated by dividing the number of shared unique clonotypes by the size of the smaller repertoire. Repertoire richness was assessed with RTK rarefaction, the Chao1 estimator, and Recon v2.1 estimates of unobserved clonotypes. In TCRdb, the immuneACCESS table is reduced to in-frame sequences with V and J assigned. These tables do not hold every clone; where another copy was compared, an unresolved V gene accounts for under half, and the others remain unexplained. V and J calls and clone size are those listed in that table; D and trimming were worked out from the DNA. This sample lists roughly 500,000 clones; 65% to 85% were detected once. About an eighth of the sample comes from the top ten.

Trimming costs V 3 bases and J 10 bases, and their ends lie 13 bases apart. The CDR3 has 14 amino acids, counting the end cysteine and phenylalanine. Only the CDR3 DNA is retained, 42 bases long and in frame from the first base. CDR1 and CDR2, per the germline V gene (reference sequence), are SGHAT and FQDESV. In this chain, TRBV11-1 is recombined with TRBJ1-6, and the D gene may be TRBD1, 6 bases matching. The clonotype comes from a woman aged 40 to 55 in good health. Some clones in this sample may be carry-over from other donors' samples. Sequencing was performed on PBMCs. This receptor has the CDR3 CASSFSGVGSPLHF. The bases are TGTGCCAGCAGCTTTTCAGGGGTTGGCTCACCCCTCCACTTT.